The TCR beta chain described here comes from a study of technical replicates of blood from a handful of donors. The V gene's germline CDR1 is GTSNPN and CDR2 SVGIG (reference sequence). This CDR3 is built from 14 residues. The trim removed 4 bases at V and 3 bases at J, leaving 8 bases unmatched. Some clones are missing from TCRdb's copy, which holds only in-frame ones; the method was immunoSEQ multiplex PCR. In the table there are approximately 75,000 clones, approximately 94% of which are singletons. The sequence came from a human donor in good health. What was sequenced was T cells isolated from PBMCs. This chain joins TRBV30 and TRBJ2-7, with 8 bases matching TRBD1. The CDR3 here is CAWTNWDRYYEQYF. The DNA of the CDR3 is TGTGCCTGGACCAATTGGGACAGGTACTACGAGCAGTACTTC.